This T cell receptor beta chain was captured in a study of CD8 T cells in ankylosing spondylitis. As the method for making TCR beta libraries, quantitative 5'-RACE with molecular barcodes was used. From the 5' RACE reads, TCRdb called clonotypes with MiXCR, one entry per CDR3 protein. The table has about 130,000 distinct CDR3 sequences, about 6.5% seen once. The CDR3 length is 14 residues. Trimming cost V 7 bases and J 7 bases, with 20 bases left between them. This clonotype was counted many times. Its antigen remains unknown. General observations from the study: Several of the motif variants were reported before in synovial fluid and blood from reactive arthritis. Clones linked to disease, bearing a CD8+ phenotype, were relatively rare in peripheral blood. Seemingly characteristic of ankylosing spondylitis blood was a TCR beta motif consisting of roughly 8 highly homologous variants.

This TCR derives from a male donor with ankylosing spondylitis or in good health (not recorded which). The chain recombines TRBV12-3 or TRBV12-4 with TRBJ2-7; no clear D. Material for sequencing was blood, either unsorted or a sorted T cell fraction (not recorded which). CDR3: CASKTHQDLVEQYF. CDR3 coding DNA: TGTGCCAGCAAAACTCATCAGGACCTAGTAGAGCAGTACTTC.